These T cell receptor beta chains were read from a single sample in a study of radiotherapy plus CTLA-4 blockade in lung cancer. The table came from immunoSEQ multiplex PCR; TCRdb's copy has only in-frame clones and leaves some out. The sample contains tens of thousands of clones, 70% to 80% of which appear only once. The starting material was peripheral blood, obtained from a patient treated with radiotherapy plus ipilimumab. The receptors originated from a human donor with non-small cell lung cancer who had a complete response to radiotherapy plus ipilimumab. Both conserved end residues are part of each CDR3. A D gene is named only where the DNA matches it firmly.

v_call d_call cdr3_aa
TRBV19 - CASSTGYTEAFF
TRBV19 - CASREGPGPQHF
TRBV6-5 - CASSYRTHYGYTF
TRBV28 - CASTGTSYEQYF
TRBV7-6 TRBD1 CASSLGTGFPYEQYF
TRBV7-2 - CASSLGQINSPLHF
TRBV5-4 - CASSSGGGPTANYGYTF
TRBV7-2 TRBD2 CASSSRLAGGGVTQYF
TRBV28 - CASSPLEGSSYNEQFF
TRBV7-6 - CASSLGSGANTGELFF
TRBV29-1 TRBD1 CSVTRGQGAYEQYF
TRBV20-1 - CSAREYTEAFF
TRBV18 - CASSPLPAGPFYQPQHF
TRBV7-6 - CASSSRGSPGELFF
TRBV5-1 - CASSPDWGSGSTDTQYF
TRBV7-9 - CASSLGEWRGEQFF
TRBV6-6 TRBD1 CASSRDSQAYQPQHF